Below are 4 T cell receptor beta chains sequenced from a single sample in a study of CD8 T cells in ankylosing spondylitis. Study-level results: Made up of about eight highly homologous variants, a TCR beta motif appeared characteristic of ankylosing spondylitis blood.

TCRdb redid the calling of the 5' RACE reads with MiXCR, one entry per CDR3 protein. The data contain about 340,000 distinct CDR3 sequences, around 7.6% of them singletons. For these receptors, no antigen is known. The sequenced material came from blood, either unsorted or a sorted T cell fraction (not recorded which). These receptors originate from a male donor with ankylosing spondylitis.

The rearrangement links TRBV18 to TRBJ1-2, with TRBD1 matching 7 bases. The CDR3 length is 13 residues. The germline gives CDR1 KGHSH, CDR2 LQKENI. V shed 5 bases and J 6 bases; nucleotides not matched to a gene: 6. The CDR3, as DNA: TGTGCCAGCTCATTCCGACAGGGTGATGGCTACACCTTC. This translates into CASSFRQGDGYTF.

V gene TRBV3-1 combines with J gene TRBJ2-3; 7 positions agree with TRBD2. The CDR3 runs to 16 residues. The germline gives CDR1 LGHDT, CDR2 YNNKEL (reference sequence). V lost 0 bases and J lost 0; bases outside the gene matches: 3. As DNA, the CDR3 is TGTGCCAGCAGCCAAGATCCGGGAGGTAGCACAGATACGCAGTATTTT. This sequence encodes CASSQDPGGSTDTQYF.

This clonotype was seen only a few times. The CDR3 region has the DNA TGTGCCAGCAGCTTAGAACCCGGGAACACTGAAGCTTTCTTT. Translating gives CASSLEPGNTEAFF. This chain joins TRBV7-2 and TRBJ1-1; D gene unclear. With 1 base removed from V and 1 base from J, the gap between germline ends came to 7 bases. Germline CDR1 and CDR2: SGHTA and FQGNSA. The CDR3 covers 14 residues.

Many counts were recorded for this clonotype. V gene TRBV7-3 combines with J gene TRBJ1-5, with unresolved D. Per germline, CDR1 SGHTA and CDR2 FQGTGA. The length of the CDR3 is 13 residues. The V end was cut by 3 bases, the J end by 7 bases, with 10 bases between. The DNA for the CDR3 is TGTGCCAGCAGCTTCCGGGCGGGACAGCCCCAGCATTTT. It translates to CASSFRAGQPQHF.